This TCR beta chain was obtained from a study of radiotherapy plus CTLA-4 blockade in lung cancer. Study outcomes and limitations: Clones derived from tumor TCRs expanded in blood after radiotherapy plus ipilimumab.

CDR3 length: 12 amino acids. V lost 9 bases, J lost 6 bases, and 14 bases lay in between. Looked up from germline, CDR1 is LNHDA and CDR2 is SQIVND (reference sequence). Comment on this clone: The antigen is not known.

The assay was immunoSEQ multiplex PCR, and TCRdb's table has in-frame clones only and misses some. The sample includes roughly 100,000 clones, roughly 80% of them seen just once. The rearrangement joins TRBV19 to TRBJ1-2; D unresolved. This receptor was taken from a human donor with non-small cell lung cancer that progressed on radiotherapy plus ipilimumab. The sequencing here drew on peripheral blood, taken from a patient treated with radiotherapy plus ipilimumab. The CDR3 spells CASLWGVNGYTF. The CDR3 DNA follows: TGTGCCAGCCTCTGGGGAGTGAATGGCTACACCTTC.